A single sample gave rise to the 18 T cell receptor beta chains below, sequenced in a study of shared clonotypes between healthy human individuals (dated by TCRdb to 2018 to 2020). CD8 naive samples were CD45RO-negative cells positively selected for CCR7, giving a CD45RA+CCR7+ population that excluded TemRA cells. Libraries were constructed by the immunoSEQ multiplex PCR assay. The table was pulled from immuneACCESS by TCRdb, which kept in-frame rearrangements only. Such tables lose some clones; where checked, under half of the loss comes from unresolved V genes, and the rest has no known cause. The table for this sample lists 700,000 to 950,000 clones; approximately 97% of them were counted only once. The ten largest make up around 0.21% of the sample. Sequencing input: naive CD8+ T cells sorted from blood. What this sample's cell subset or site label stands for: CD45RA+CCR7+. The origin of the receptors is a man aged 25-45 years in good health.

The chain is built from TRBV9 and TRBJ2-1; D not certain. The V and J ends lost 0 bases and 11 bases respectively, with 6 bases between them. The CDR3 runs to 11 residues. Germline assignment: CDR1 SGDLS and CDR2 YYNGEE. This chain's CDR3 is CASSVDGKQFF. Written as DNA, the CDR3 is TGTGCCAGCAGCGTAGATGGGAAGCAGTTCTTC.

The rearrangement uses TRBV28 and TRBJ2-7; 11 bases fit TRBD2. Unmatched junction bases numbered 8, after V lost 6 bases and J lost 7 bases. Per germline, CDR1 MDHEN and CDR2 SYDVKM. There are 14 residues in the CDR3. The CDR3 coding sequence is TGTGCCAGCAGCTACCTAGCGGGAGGAAGGGAGCAGTACTTC. Encoded protein: CASSYLAGGREQYF.

The chain joins TRBV11-3 to TRBJ2-3; TRBD1 is a possible D gene (6 bases). This CDR3 is built from 16 residues. V shed 5 bases and J shed 0 bases, with 15 bases lying between them. The germline V gene has CDR1 SGHNT and CDR2 YENEEA. For the CDR3, the DNA is TGTGCCAGCAGCCGGACAGCTATTACTAGCACAGATACGCAGTATTTT. Translation gives CASSRTAITSTDTQYF. Variable domain in full (rest from reference TRBV11-3 and TRBJ2-3): EAGVVQSPRYKIIEKKQPVAFWCNPISGHNTLYWYLQNLGQGPELLIRYENEEAVDDSQLPKDRFSAERLKGVDSTLKIQPAELGDSAVYLCASSRTAITSTDTQYFGPGTRLTVL.

Comments on this clone: This same CDR3 is encoded by further DNA sequences in the sample. The rearrangement joins TRBV7-9 to TRBJ2-7; 8 positions agree with TRBD1. CDR1 SEHNR and CDR2 FQNEAQ come from the germline V gene (reference sequence). V dropped 3 bases and J dropped 2; count of bases not matched to a gene: 3. The length of the CDR3 is 14 residues. CDR3 amino acids: CASSLGTGPYEQYF. The DNA for the CDR3 is TGTGCCAGCAGCTTGGGGACAGGCCCCTACGAGCAGTACTTC.

The V call is TRBV5-8, the J call TRBJ1-2; 7 bases are a match to TRBD1. V trimming: 0 bases; J trimming: 2 bases; junction bases outside the gene matches: 10. Germline V gene lookup returns CDR1 SGHTS and CDR2 YDEGEE. The length of the CDR3 is 17 residues. The CDR3 reads CASSLEEGNRGNYGYTF. The DNA of the CDR3 is TGTGCCAGCAGCTTGGAAGAGGGAAACAGGGGAAACTATGGCTACACCTTC.

V usage is TRBV7-9 and J usage is TRBJ2-7; TRBD1 matches 7 bases. The V segment lost 5 bases and the J segment 4 bases; nucleotides outside the gene matches: 14. The CDR3 is 16 amino acids. Germline-derived CDR1 and CDR2 are SEHNR and FQNEAQ (reference sequence). DNA of the CDR3: TGTGCCAGCAGCCCACCGACAGGGATCCCTGTTTACGAGCAGTACTTC. This encodes CASSPPTGIPVYEQYF.

This chain connects TRBV14 to TRBJ2-2, with TRBD2 identical over 9 bases. Germline V lookup: CDR1 SGHDN, CDR2 FVKESK. The CDR3 loop spans 15 amino acids. J was trimmed by 0 bases and V by 5 bases; bases with no gene match: 1. The CDR3 protein is CASSSSGTNTGELFF. The DNA of the CDR3 is TGTGCCAGCAGCTCTAGCGGGACGAACACCGGGGAGCTGTTTTTT.

The rearrangement uses TRBV6-5 and TRBJ2-3; 7 bases are shared with TRBD1. V lost 2 bases to trimming and J lost 2 bases; unmatched junction nucleotides: 4. Germline V gene sequence: CDR1 MNHEY, CDR2 SVGAGI. CDR3 length: 15 amino acids. The CDR3 DNA is TGTGCCAGCAGTTACAACGACAGGGCCACAGATACGCAGTATTTT. Protein sequence: CASSYNDRATDTQYF.

V and J are TRBV7-9 and TRBJ2-7, with 7 bases identical to TRBD1. The junction had 7 bases not matched to a gene; V was cut back by 5 bases and J by 3 bases. The CDR3 extends over 14 amino acids. The germline gives CDR1 SEHNR, CDR2 FQNEAQ (reference sequence). The CDR3 sequence is CASSARQGLYEQYF. The CDR3 DNA sequence: TGTGCCAGCAGCGCCCGACAGGGTCTCTACGAGCAGTACTTC.

This chain links TRBV2 with TRBJ2-7; 12 bases are a match to TRBD1. Trimming cost V 7 bases and J 6 bases; bases outside gene matches: 13. Germline CDR1 is SNHLY and CDR2 is FYNNEI. This CDR3 has 16 amino acids. CDR3 region: CASTPLGGTGGREQYF. The CDR3 DNA sequence: TGTGCCAGCACCCCCCTGGGAGGGACAGGGGGCCGCGAGCAGTACTTC.

The rearrangement uses TRBV13 and TRBJ1-2; TRBD1 aligns across 10 bases. This CDR3 is 15 amino acids long. Germline V lookup: CDR1 PRHDT, CDR2 FYEKMQ (reference sequence). The J segment lost 5 bases and the V segment lost 5 bases, leaving 8 bases of the junction unmatched. DNA for the CDR3: TGTGCCAGCAGCAAAGGGACAGGGGTCAATTATGGCTACACCTTC. This gives the protein CASSKGTGVNYGYTF.

V and J are TRBV5-5 and TRBJ1-2, with 8 nucleotides matching TRBD1. The CDR3 contains 13 residues. Germline CDR1 SGHKS, CDR2 YYEKEE (reference sequence). V lost 3 bases, J lost 9 bases, and 7 bases stayed unmatched. CDR3 protein: CASSSWTGQSYTF. The CDR3 DNA is TGTGCCAGCAGCTCCTGGACAGGGCAAAGCTACACCTTC. Filled out from reference TRBV5-5 and TRBJ1-2, the complete variable domain reads DAGVTQSPTHLIKTRGQQVTLRCSPISGHKSVSWYQQVLGQGPQFIFQYYEKEERGRGNFPDRFSARQFPNYSSELNVNALLLGDSALYLCASSSWTGQSYTFGSGTRLTVV.

The V gene is TRBV29-1, the J gene TRBJ2-7, with 7 nucleotides matching TRBD2. The CDR3 sequence is 15 residues long. In germline, CDR1 is SQVTM, CDR2 ANQGSEA. V was pared by 3 bases and J by 4 bases, with 12 bases of the junction left unmatched. The CDR3 sequence is CSVELEGGSRYEQYF. DNA of the CDR3: TGCAGCGTTGAGCTTGAGGGCGGGAGTAGGTACGAGCAGTACTTC.

V usage is TRBV7-2 and J usage is TRBJ2-1; TRBD2 aligns across 7 bases. Germline V gene sequence: CDR1 SGHTA, CDR2 FQGNSA. V gave up 1 base and J gave up 0 bases; unmatched junction bases: 9. The CDR3 extends over 18 amino acids. The CDR3 bases are TGTGCCAGCAGCTTAGACTGGGAGGGACTCTACTCCTACAATGAGCAGTTCTTC. It translates to CASSLDWEGLYSYNEQFF. The full variable domain, rest sourced from reference TRBV7-2 and TRBJ2-1, is GAGVSQSPSNKVTEKGKDVELRCDPISGHTALYWYRQSLGQGLEFLIYFQGNSAPDKSGLPSDRFSAERTGGSVSTLTIQRTQQEDSAVYLCASSLDWEGLYSYNEQFFGPGTRLTVL.

The CDR3 region is CASSQTPGLLSHEQYF. CDR3 coding DNA: TGCGCCAGCAGCCAGACCCCGGGACTCCTATCCCACGAGCAGTACTTC. The chain combines TRBV4-1 with TRBJ2-7; D might be TRBD2 (6 bases). Per germline, CDR1 MGHRA and CDR2 YSYEKL. V was clipped by 3 bases and J by 5 bases, with 20 bases between them. The CDR3 totals 16 residues.

This chain links TRBV11-2 with TRBJ2-1, with D uncertain. V was clipped by 1 base and J by 2 bases, with 9 bases between them. This CDR3 contains 15 residues. Germline assignment: CDR1 SGHAT and CDR2 FQNNGV. Here the CDR3 reads CASSLGFGAYNEQFF. The CDR3 DNA follows: TGTGCCAGCAGCTTAGGTTTTGGGGCCTACAATGAGCAGTTCTTC.

This chain links TRBV5-8 with TRBJ2-7; TRBD2 aligns across 8 bases. CDR1 and CDR2 (germline): SGHTS, YDEGEE. The ends lost 3 bases at V and 4 bases at J; junction bases unmatched: 12. This CDR3 has 16 residues. CDR3 sequence: CASSSVYGRARYEQYF. CDR3 nucleotides: TGTGCCAGCAGCTCCGTTTACGGGAGGGCCCGGTACGAGCAGTACTTC.

This chain links TRBV27 with TRBJ2-7, with 7 bases that match TRBD2. In germline, CDR1 is MNHEY, CDR2 SMNVEV (reference sequence). This CDR3 contains 14 residues. Trimming at V came to 6 bases and at J to 4 bases, leaving 9 bases not matched to a gene. The CDR3 loop reads CASSGRGRPYEQYF. In DNA form, the CDR3 reads TGTGCCAGCAGCGGGCGGGGGAGACCTTACGAGCAGTACTTC.